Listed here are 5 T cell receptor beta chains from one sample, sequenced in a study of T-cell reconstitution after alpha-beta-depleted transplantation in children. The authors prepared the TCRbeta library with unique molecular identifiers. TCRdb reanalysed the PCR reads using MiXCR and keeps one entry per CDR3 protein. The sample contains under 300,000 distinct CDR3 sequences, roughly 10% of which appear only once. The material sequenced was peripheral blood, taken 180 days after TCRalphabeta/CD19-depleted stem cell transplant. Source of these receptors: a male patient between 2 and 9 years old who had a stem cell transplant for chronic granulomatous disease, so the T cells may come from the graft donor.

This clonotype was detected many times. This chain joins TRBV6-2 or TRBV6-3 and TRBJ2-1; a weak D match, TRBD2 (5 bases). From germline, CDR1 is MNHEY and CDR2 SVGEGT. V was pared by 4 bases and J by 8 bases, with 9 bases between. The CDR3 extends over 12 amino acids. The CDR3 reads CASSFRRDEQFF. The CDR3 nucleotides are TGTGCCAGCAGTTTCAGGCGGGATGAGCAGTTCTTC.

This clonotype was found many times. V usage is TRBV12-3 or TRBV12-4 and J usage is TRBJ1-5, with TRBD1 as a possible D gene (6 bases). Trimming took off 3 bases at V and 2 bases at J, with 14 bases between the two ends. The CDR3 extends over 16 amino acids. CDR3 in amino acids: CASSFGGALGNQPQHF. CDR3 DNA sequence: TGTGCCAGCAGTTTTGGGGGGGCCCTTGGCAATCAGCCCCAGCATTTT.

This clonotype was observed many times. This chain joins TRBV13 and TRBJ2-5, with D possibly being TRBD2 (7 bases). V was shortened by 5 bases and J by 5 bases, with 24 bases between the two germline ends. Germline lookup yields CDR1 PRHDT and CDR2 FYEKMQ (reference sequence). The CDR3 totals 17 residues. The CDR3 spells CASSASVAGAPVETQYF. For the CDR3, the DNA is TGTGCCAGCAGCGCCAGCGTGGCGGGGGCCCCGGTGGAGACCCAGTACTTC.

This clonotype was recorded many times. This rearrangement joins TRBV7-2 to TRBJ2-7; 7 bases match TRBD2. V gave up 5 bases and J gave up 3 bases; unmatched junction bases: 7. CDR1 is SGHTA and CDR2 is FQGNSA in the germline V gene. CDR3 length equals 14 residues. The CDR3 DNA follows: TGTGCCAGCAGCGCTTATAGCGGGCTCTACGAGCAGTACTTC. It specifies CASSAYSGLYEQYF.

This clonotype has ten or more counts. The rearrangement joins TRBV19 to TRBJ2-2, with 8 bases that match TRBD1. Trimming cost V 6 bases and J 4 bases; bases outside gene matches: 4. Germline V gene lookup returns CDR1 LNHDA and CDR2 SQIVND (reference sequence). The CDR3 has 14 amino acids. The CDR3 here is CASSATGGTGELFF. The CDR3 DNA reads TGTGCCAGTAGCGCAACAGGGGGCACCGGGGAGCTGTTTTTT.